This is a list of T cell receptor beta chains from one sample in a study of blood T cell repertoires in COVID-19. Produced via immunoSEQ multiplex PCR; TCRdb's table is partial and in-frame only. Among about 200,000 clones, 85% were seen once, and the ten largest hold roughly a sixth. The specimen sequenced was PBMCs or T cells enriched from blood (not recorded which). The receptors were gathered from a man aged 40-49 years who had recovered from COVID-19. Each CDR3 is given with its conserved first and last residue. A D gene is named only where the DNA matches it firmly. Expanded clones get a size class; other rows say once, few or many, or leave the size out.

D	V	J	size	CDR3	DNA
TRBD1	TRBV28	TRBJ1-4	-	CASRRDRGYEKLFF	TGTGCCAGCAGGAGGGACAGGGGATATGAAAAACTGTTTTTT
-	TRBV4-3	TRBJ1-5	few	CASSLRLGEPQHF	TGCGCCAGCAGCCTTCGACTGGGTGAACCCCAGCATTTT
-	TRBV30	TRBJ2-7	-	CAWKTGGKFSEQYF	TGTGCCTGGAAGACCGGAGGGAAGTTTAGCGAGCAGTACTTC
-	TRBV20-1	TRBJ1-1	-	CSASVEAFF	TGCAGTGCTTCGGTTGAAGCTTTCTTT
-	TRBV6-7	TRBJ1-5	-	CASSYSNSGRGGHQPQHF	TGTGCCAGCAGTTACTCGAATTCGGGTAGGGGAGGACATCAGCCCCAGCATTTT
TRBD2	TRBV7-9	TRBJ2-7	many	CASSLWREGRYEQYF	TGTGCCAGCAGCTTATGGCGGGAGGGCCGGTACGAGCAGTACTTC
TRBD1	TRBV7-9	TRBJ2-7	-	CASSDEGQGFPYEQYF	TGTGCCAGCAGCGACGAGGGACAGGGGTTCCCCTACGAGCAGTACTTC
TRBD1	TRBV27	TRBJ1-6	-	CASSPGTGIGALHF	TGTGCCAGCAGTCCCGGGACAGGCATCGGGGCCCTCCACTTT
TRBD2	TRBV6-5	TRBJ2-2	-	CASSLAGGPGELFF	TGTGCCAGCAGTCTAGCGGGAGGCCCCGGGGAGCTGTTTTTT
-	TRBV7-9	TRBJ2-1	-	CASSLAPGNEQFF	TGTGCCAGCAGCTTAGCCCCCGGGAATGAGCAGTTCTTC
TRBD2	TRBV11-3	TRBJ2-3	-	CASSTGTSGRGDTQYF	TGTGCCAGCAGCACGGGGACTAGCGGGAGGGGAGATACGCAGTATTTT
-	TRBV19	TRBJ1-4	-	CASSISGTNEKLFF	TGTGCCAGTAGTATATCAGGGACTAATGAAAAACTGTTTTTT
-	TRBV3-1/TRBV3-2	TRBJ2-2	-	CASSQGRPGTGELFF	TGTGCCAGCAGCCAGGGCAGGCCGGGGACCGGGGAGCTGTTTTTT
TRBD1	TRBV27	TRBJ2-7	-	CASSLLGQGFAGQYF	TGTGCCAGCAGTTTATTGGGACAGGGTTTCGCCGGGCAGTACTTC
TRBD2	TRBV7-2	TRBJ2-1	few	CASSLFVTSGRNEQFF	TGTGCCAGCAGCTTATTTGTCACTAGCGGGAGGAATGAGCAGTTCTTC
-	TRBV3-1/TRBV3-2	TRBJ2-1	-	CASSQDNSDYNEQFF	TGTGCCAGCAGCCAAGATAATTCAGATTACAATGAGCAGTTCTTC
-	TRBV10-1	TRBJ2-2	-	CASRDYEGGELFF	TGCGCCAGCAGAGACTACGAAGGCGGGGAGCTGTTTTTT
-	TRBV5-1	TRBJ2-1	-	CASSPGQRSYNEQFF	TGCGCCAGCAGCCCGGGTCAAAGGTCGTACAATGAGCAGTTCTTC
TRBD1	TRBV7-3	TRBJ2-7	-	CASSHTGERLDEQYF	TGTGCCAGCAGCCATACAGGGGAGCGTTTGGACGAGCAGTACTTC
TRBD1	TRBV7-9	TRBJ1-1	-	CASSLGQGSRSEAFF	TGTGCCAGCAGCTTAGGACAGGGGTCGAGGTCTGAAGCTTTCTTT
-	TRBV29-1	TRBJ2-5	-	CSVEGATQETQYF	TGCAGCGTTGAAGGTGCAACTCAAGAGACCCAGTACTTC
TRBD2	TRBV7-7	TRBJ2-1	-	CASSATGGEQFF	TGTGCTAGCAGCGCAACGGGAGGTGAGCAGTTCTTC
TRBD2	TRBV13	TRBJ2-6	-	CASSRGAGANVLTF	TGTGCCAGCAGCCGGGGGGCTGGGGCCAACGTCCTGACTTTC
-	TRBV2	TRBJ2-7	few	CASSSTPTYEQYF	TGTGCCAGCAGTTCGACACCAACCTACGAGCAGTACTTC
TRBD1	TRBV18	TRBJ2-7	-	CASSPLRQGGAYEQYF	TGTGCCAGCTCACCACTAAGACAGGGTGGCGCCTACGAGCAGTACTTC
-	TRBV15	TRBJ1-1	once	CATSRVGGGTEAFF	TGTGCCACCAGCAGAGTAGGGGGGGGTACTGAAGCTTTCTTT
-	TRBV6-5	TRBJ1-5	-	CASGHPSQHF	TGTGCCAGCGGGCATCCCTCCCAGCATTTT
-	TRBV6-5	TRBJ1-2	-	CASSYLARRDGYTF	TGTGCCAGCAGTTACTTGGCCAGGAGGGATGGCTACACCTTC
TRBD1	TRBV9	TRBJ2-7	-	CASSFRDSFTYEQYF	TGTGCCAGCAGTTTCCGGGACAGTTTCACCTACGAGCAGTACTTC
TRBD2	TRBV6-5	TRBJ2-1	-	CASSYGTSGVYNEQFF	TGTGCCAGCAGTTACGGTACTAGCGGAGTCTACAATGAGCAGTTCTTC
TRBD2	TRBV13	TRBJ2-3	-	CASSFFLGLGGTDTQYF	TGTGCCAGCAGCTTCTTTCTTGGACTAGGGGGCACAGATACGCAGTATTTT
-	TRBV12-3/TRBV12-4	TRBJ1-1	few	CASSPPYREAFF	TGTGCCAGCAGCCCTCCCTACAGGGAAGCTTTCTTT
TRBD2	TRBV29-1	TRBJ2-7	-	CSVELEREGLYEQYF	TGCAGCGTTGAGTTAGAGCGGGAGGGCCTCTACGAGCAGTACTTC
-	TRBV6-1	TRBJ2-1	-	CASSQFDSNEQFF	TGTGCCAGCAGTCAATTCGACAGCAATGAGCAGTTCTTC
-	TRBV18	TRBJ2-1	-	CASSPSGGLISNEQFF	TGTGCCAGCTCACCATCTGGGGGCCTAATTAGCAATGAGCAGTTCTTC
TRBD2	TRBV9	TRBJ2-2	-	CASSHQLWGGGGPGELFF	TGTGCCAGCAGCCATCAACTCTGGGGGGGAGGAGGTCCCGGGGAGCTGTTTTTT
TRBD2	TRBV9	TRBJ2-1	-	CASSVSLAGSSRYNEQFF	TGTGCCAGCAGCGTAAGTCTAGCGGGATCAAGCCGCTACAATGAGCAGTTCTTC
TRBD1	TRBV7-3	TRBJ1-2	-	CASSHTGTGYGYTF	TGTGCCAGCAGCCATACCGGGACAGGGTATGGCTACACCTTC
TRBD1	TRBV18	TRBJ2-3	-	CASSPLRQGGSDTQYF	TGTGCCAGCTCACCACTCCGACAGGGGGGGTCGGATACGCAGTATTTT
-	TRBV12-3/TRBV12-4	TRBJ1-1	once	CASTLYTEAFF	TGTGCCAGCACTCTGTACACTGAAGCTTTCTTT
TRBD1	TRBV2	TRBJ1-2	-	CASSEAGDRAHLGYTF	TGTGCCAGCAGTGAAGCGGGGGACAGGGCCCATCTTGGCTACACCTTC
-	TRBV4-2	TRBJ2-7	-	CASSQERSGSYEQYF	TGTGCCAGCAGCCAAGAAAGAAGCGGGTCCTACGAGCAGTACTTC
-	TRBV19	TRBJ1-1	-	CASSREGGNTEAFF	TGTGCCAGTAGTAGGGAGGGAGGGAACACTGAAGCTTTCTTT
TRBD1	TRBV3-1/TRBV3-2	TRBJ2-7	-	CASSHRDRAYEQYF	TGTGCCAGCAGCCACCGAGACAGGGCCTACGAGCAGTACTTC
-	TRBV7-9	TRBJ1-4	once	CASSLVAEKLFF	TGTGCCAGCAGCTTAGTTGCGGAAAAACTGTTTTTT
-	TRBV10-3	TRBJ2-2	-	CAISELGQNTGELFF	TGTGCCATCAGTGAGTTGGGACAGAACACCGGGGAGCTGTTTTTT
-	TRBV24-1	TRBJ2-5	-	CATSDLWIGGGGQETQYF	TGTGCCACCAGTGATTTGTGGATCGGGGGAGGCGGGCAAGAGACCCAGTACTTC
TRBD1	TRBV28	TRBJ2-3	few	CASSSGQGASDTQYF	TGTGCCAGCAGTTCGGGACAGGGGGCTTCAGATACGCAGTATTTT
TRBD1	TRBV7-9	TRBJ2-3	-	CASSGGTGDYTDTQYF	TGTGCCAGCAGCGGGGGGACAGGAGACTACACAGATACGCAGTATTTT
TRBD2	TRBV19	TRBJ2-3	-	CASSPQRGDTQYF	TGTGCCAGTAGTCCTCAGCGGGGTGATACGCAGTATTTT
-	TRBV5-5	TRBJ2-5	-	CASSLQAGPQETQYF	TGTGCCAGCAGCTTGCAAGCGGGCCCCCAAGAGACCCAGTACTTC
TRBD1	TRBV10-3	TRBJ2-3	-	CASRGSDRGADTQYF	TGTGCCTCAAGGGGTAGCGACAGGGGGGCAGATACGCAGTATTTT
-	TRBV6-1	TRBJ1-1	-	CASSELGGTEAFF	TGTGCCAGCAGTGAACTCGGGGGTACTGAAGCTTTCTTT
TRBD2	TRBV7-2	TRBJ2-5	-	CASSLFLLAGFRGETQYF	TGTGCCAGCAGCTTATTCCTCCTAGCGGGATTCCGGGGGGAGACCCAGTACTTC
TRBD1	TRBV6-5	TRBJ2-5	few	CASRGRQGAGETQYF	TGTGCCAGCAGAGGGAGACAGGGGGCGGGGGAGACCCAGTACTTC